This is a list of T cell receptor beta chains from one sample in a study of T cell responses to AZD1222 COVID-19 vaccine. This table comes from immunoSEQ multiplex PCR, and its TCRdb copy is limited to in-frame clones, with some not included. The table lists tens of thousands of clones, 78% of them singletons, with 5.8% in the top ten. This specimen consisted of peripheral blood, obtained on day 0 of AZD1222 vaccination. All receptors come from an adult in good health. CDR3s include the opening cysteine and the closing phenylalanine or tryptophan. Only some rows state a clone size, as once, few, many or a class for expanded clones.

J | size | V | CDR3
TRBJ2-7 | NA | TRBV7-2 | CASRDWNSYEQYF
TRBJ1-1 | once | TRBV5-1 | CASSPLGDLGGVAFF
TRBJ2-3 | NA | TRBV19 | CASSKQGSPSTDTQYF
TRBJ2-2 | once | TRBV7-3 | CASRPAGPGGTGELFF
TRBJ1-5 | NA | TRBV28 | CASTTGVNQPQHF
TRBJ2-1 | once | TRBV7-8 | CASGTPRGTASYNEQFF
TRBJ2-5 | medium-sized | TRBV5-1 | CASSLAGGLSETQYF
TRBJ1-2 | NA | TRBV7-6 | CASSLALLGGVESGYTF
TRBJ2-3 | NA | TRBV11-1 | CASSLGTSGSTDTQYF
TRBJ2-5 | once | TRBV29-1 | CSVEGTFRETQYF
TRBJ2-3 | once | TRBV10-3 | CAISEAGTDTQYF
TRBJ1-1 | NA | TRBV12-3/TRBV12-4 | CASSGGQPSAAFF
TRBJ1-4 | NA | TRBV11-2 | CASSFYRDRGLIANEKLFF
TRBJ2-4 | NA | TRBV9 | CASSVGQGNIQYF